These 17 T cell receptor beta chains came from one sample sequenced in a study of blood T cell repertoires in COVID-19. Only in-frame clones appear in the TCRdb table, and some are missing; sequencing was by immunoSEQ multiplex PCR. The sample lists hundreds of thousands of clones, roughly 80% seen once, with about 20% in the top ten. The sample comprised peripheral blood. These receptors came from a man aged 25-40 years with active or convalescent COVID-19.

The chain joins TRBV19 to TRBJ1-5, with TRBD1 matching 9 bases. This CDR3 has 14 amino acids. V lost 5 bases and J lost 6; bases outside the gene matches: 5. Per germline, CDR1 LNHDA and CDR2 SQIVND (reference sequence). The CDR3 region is CASSETGGFQPQHF. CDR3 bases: TGTGCCAGTAGTGAGACAGGGGGATTTCAGCCCCAGCATTTT.

DNA of the CDR3: TGTGCCAGCAGCCCCCGAGGGAGGCTAGCGCAAGAGACCCAGTACTTC. Translated, it gives CASSPRGRLAQETQYF. The V gene is TRBV7-2, the J gene TRBJ2-5; D may be TRBD2 (6 bases). Trimming shortened V by 5 bases and J by 2 bases, and 18 bases separated the two germline ends. CDR1 is SGHTA, CDR2 FQGNSA, per germline. The length of the CDR3 is 16 residues.

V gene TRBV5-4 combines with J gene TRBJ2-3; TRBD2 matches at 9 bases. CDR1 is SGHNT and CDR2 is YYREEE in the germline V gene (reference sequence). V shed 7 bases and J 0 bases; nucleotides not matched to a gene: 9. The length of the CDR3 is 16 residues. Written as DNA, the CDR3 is TGTGCCAGCGGCAGCGGGGGGACCACTAGCACAGATACGCAGTATTTT. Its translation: CASGSGGTTSTDTQYF.

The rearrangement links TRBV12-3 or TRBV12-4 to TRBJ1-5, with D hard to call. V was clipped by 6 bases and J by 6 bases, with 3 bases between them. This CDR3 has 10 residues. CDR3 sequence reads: CASRSQPQHF. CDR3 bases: TGTGCCAGCAGGAGTCAGCCCCAGCATTTT.

The CDR3, as DNA: TGTGCCAGCAGTCAGGGGGCGGATGGCTACACCTTC. Protein sequence: CASSQGADGYTF. The rearrangement joins TRBV9 to TRBJ1-2; 8 bases are shared with TRBD1. With 5 bases clipped from V and 6 bases from J, the junction kept 3 bases outside the gene matches. There are 12 residues in the CDR3. CDR1 is SGDLS and CDR2 is YYNGEE in the germline V gene.

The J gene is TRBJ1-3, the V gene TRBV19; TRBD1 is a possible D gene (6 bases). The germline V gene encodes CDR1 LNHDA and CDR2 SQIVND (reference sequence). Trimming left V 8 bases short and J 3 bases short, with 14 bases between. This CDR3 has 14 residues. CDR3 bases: TGTGCCAGTGCCGACTGGGGGCTTGGAAACACCATATATTTT. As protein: CASADWGLGNTIYF.

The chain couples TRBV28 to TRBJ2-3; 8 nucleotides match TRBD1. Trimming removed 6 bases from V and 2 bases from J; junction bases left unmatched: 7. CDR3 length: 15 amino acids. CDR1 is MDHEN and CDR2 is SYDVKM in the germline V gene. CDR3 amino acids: CASRPDRAFTDTQYF. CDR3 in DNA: TGTGCCAGCAGGCCGGACAGGGCCTTCACAGATACGCAGTATTTT.

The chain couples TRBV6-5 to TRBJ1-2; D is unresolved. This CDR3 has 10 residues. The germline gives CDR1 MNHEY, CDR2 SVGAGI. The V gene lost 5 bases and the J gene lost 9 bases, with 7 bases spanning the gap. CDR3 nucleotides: TGTGCCAGCAGTCGGGGAAGCTACACCTTC. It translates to CASSRGSYTF.

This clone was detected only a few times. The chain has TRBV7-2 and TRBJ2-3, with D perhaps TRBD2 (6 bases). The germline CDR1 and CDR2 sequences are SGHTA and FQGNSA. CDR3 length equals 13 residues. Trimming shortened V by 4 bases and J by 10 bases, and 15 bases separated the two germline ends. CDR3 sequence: CASSSTPSGAQYF. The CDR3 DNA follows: TGTGCCAGCAGCTCGACTCCTTCGGGGGCGCAGTATTTT.

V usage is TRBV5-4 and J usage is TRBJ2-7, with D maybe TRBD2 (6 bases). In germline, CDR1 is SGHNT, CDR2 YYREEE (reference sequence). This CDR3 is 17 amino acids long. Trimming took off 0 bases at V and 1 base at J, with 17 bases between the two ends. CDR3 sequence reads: CASSLVVRASVSYEQYF. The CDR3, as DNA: TGTGCCAGCAGCTTGGTAGTCCGGGCTAGCGTTTCCTACGAGCAGTACTTC.

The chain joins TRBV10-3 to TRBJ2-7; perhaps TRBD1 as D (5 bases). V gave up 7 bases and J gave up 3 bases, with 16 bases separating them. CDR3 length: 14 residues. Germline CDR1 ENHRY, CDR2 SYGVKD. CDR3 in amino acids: CAIKGNSNRYEQYF. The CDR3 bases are TGTGCCATCAAGGGGAACTCGAACCGCTACGAGCAGTACTTC.

The CDR3 region has the DNA TGTGCCAGCTCGACTGCCATTAACTATGGCTACACCTTC. Protein product: CASSTAINYGYTF. The V and J genes are TRBV5-5 and TRBJ1-2; D uncertain. The CDR3 has 13 amino acids. Looked up from germline, CDR1 is SGHKS and CDR2 is YYEKEE (reference sequence). V lost 7 bases and J 1 base, leaving 11 bases between the germline ends.

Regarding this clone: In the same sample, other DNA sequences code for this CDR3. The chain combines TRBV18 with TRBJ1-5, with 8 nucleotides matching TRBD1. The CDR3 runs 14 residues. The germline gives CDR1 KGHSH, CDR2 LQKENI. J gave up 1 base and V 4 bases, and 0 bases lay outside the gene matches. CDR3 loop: CASSRQGSNQPQHF. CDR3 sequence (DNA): TGTGCCAGCTCACGACAGGGGAGCAATCAGCCCCAGCATTTT.

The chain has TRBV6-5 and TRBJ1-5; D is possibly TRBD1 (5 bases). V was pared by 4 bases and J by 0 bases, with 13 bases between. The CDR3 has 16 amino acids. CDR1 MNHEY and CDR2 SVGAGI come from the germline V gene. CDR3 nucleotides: TGTGCCAGCAGTTGGGGGGTTCCCGATAGCAATCAGCCCCAGCATTTT. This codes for CASSWGVPDSNQPQHF.

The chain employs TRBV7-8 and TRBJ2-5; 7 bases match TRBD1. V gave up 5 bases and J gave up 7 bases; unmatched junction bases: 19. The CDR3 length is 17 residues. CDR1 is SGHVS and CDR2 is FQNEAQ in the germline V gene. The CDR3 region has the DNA TGTGCCAGCAGCGATAAATCAGGGACAGCTCTTGTCGTGACCCAGTACTTC. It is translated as CASSDKSGTALVVTQYF. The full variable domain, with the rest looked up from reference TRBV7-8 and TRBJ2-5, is GAGVSQSPRYKVAKRGQDVALRCDPISGHVSLFWYQQALGQGPEFLTYFQNEAQLDKSGLPSDRFFAERPEGSVSTLKIQRTQQEDSAVYLCASSDKSGTALVVTQYFGPGTRLLVL.

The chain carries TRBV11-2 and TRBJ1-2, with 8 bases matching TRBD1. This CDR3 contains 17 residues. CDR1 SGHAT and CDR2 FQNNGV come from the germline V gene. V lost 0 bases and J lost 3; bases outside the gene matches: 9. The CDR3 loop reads CASSLDGGQGYYYGYTF. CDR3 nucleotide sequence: TGTGCCAGCAGCTTAGACGGCGGACAGGGATATTACTATGGCTACACCTTC.

The CDR3 spells CASSRTLGDNEQFF. DNA for the CDR3: TGTGCCAGCAGCCGGACCTTAGGGGACAATGAGCAGTTCTTC. The rearrangement uses TRBV7-2 and TRBJ2-1; a weak D match, TRBD1 (5 bases). V shed 5 bases and J shed 5 bases, with 13 bases lying between them. CDR1 SGHTA and CDR2 FQGNSA come from the germline V gene. The CDR3 contains 14 residues. Drawing the rest from reference TRBV7-2 and TRBJ2-1, the complete variable domain is GAGVSQSPSNKVTEKGKDVELRCDPISGHTALYWYRQSLGQGLEFLIYFQGNSAPDKSGLPSDRFSAERTGGSVSTLTIQRTQQEDSAVYLCASSRTLGDNEQFFGPGTRLTVL.